The next 6 T cell receptor beta chains were all read from a single sample in a study of shared clonotypes between healthy human individuals. Sequencing used immunoSEQ multiplex PCR; TCRdb keeps in-frame clones, though not all of them. This table holds over 95,000 clones, about 71% found once. Sequences were obtained from memory CD8+ T cells sorted from blood. Sample subset: CD45RO+ cells pooled with CCR7-negative TemRA cells. The source of these receptors is a woman aged 30 to 39 in good health.

This clone was observed many times. The chain recombines TRBV6-4 with TRBJ2-5; 9 bases are shared with TRBD2. J gave up 5 bases and V 3 bases, and 10 bases lay outside the gene matches. CDR3 size: 16 residues. Germline V gives CDR1 MRHNA, CDR2 SNTAGT. CDR3: CASSEMAGGPEETQYF. The CDR3 DNA sequence: TGTGCCAGCAGTGAGATGGCGGGAGGGCCAGAGGAGACCCAGTACTTC.

This clone has just a few counts. The chain combines TRBV7-6 with TRBJ2-2; D call uncertain. CDR1 and CDR2 from the germline V gene are SGHVS and FNYEAQ. The CDR3 has 16 amino acids. V lost 5 bases to trimming and J lost 6 bases, with 19 bases between them. CDR3 protein: CASSPRGEESAGELFF. CDR3 nucleotide sequence: TGTGCCAGCAGCCCCCGTGGAGAGGAGAGCGCCGGGGAGCTGTTTTTT.

Details on this clone: The sample has other DNA sequences that encode this CDR3 too. The CDR3 region is CASSLLAESSYNEQFF. CDR3 DNA: TGTGCCAGCTCACTGCTAGCGGAGAGCTCCTACAATGAGCAGTTCTTC. The chain couples TRBV18 to TRBJ2-1; TRBD2 matches at 7 bases. V dropped 4 bases and J dropped 0; count of bases not matched to a gene: 6. The CDR3 has 16 amino acids. Germline V lookup: CDR1 KGHSH, CDR2 LQKENI.

This rearrangement joins TRBV7-9 to TRBJ1-1; D remains ambiguous. Germline CDR1 and CDR2: SEHNR and FQNEAQ (reference sequence). V shed 4 bases and J shed 6 bases, with 18 bases lying between them. This CDR3 region has 15 residues. The CDR3 DNA reads as TGTGCCAGCAGCTCTCCGTTAAGGAGGTCCCCTGAAGCTTTCTTT. This sequence encodes CASSSPLRRSPEAFF.

The J gene is TRBJ2-5, the V gene TRBV9; 7 bases are a match to TRBD1. J gave up 4 bases and V 3 bases, and 6 bases lay outside the gene matches. The CDR3 is made up of 14 amino acids. CDR1 and CDR2 from the germline V gene are SGDLS and YYNGEE. CDR3 sequence reads: CASSAIGGRETQYF. In DNA form, the CDR3 reads TGTGCCAGCAGCGCCATAGGGGGCCGAGAGACCCAGTACTTC.

This chain links TRBV4-1 with TRBJ1-4; a possible D gene is TRBD1 (6 bases). The CDR3 spans 19 residues. Deletions cut 0 bases from V and 0 bases from J, with 17 bases between. Germline V gene lookup returns CDR1 MGHRA and CDR2 YSYEKL. The CDR3 sequence is CASSQEPGHLVATNEKLFF. CDR3 sequence (DNA): TGCGCCAGCAGCCAAGAACCGGGACATCTAGTTGCAACTAATGAAAAACTGTTTTTT.